Below are 20 T cell receptor beta chains sequenced from a single sample in a study of CD8+ T cells in alopecia areata. RNA was isolated and reverse transcribed to cDNA, the sequencing template. Only in-frame clones appear in the TCRdb table, and some are missing; sequencing was by immunoSEQ multiplex PCR. The table includes around 160,000 clones, about 60% detected once. Treatment described: oral pan-JAK inhibitor, 5-10 mg twice daily. The sample here was CD4+ T cells sorted from blood, taken at week 24, from a patient treated with tofacitinib. Receptor source: a human donor with alopecia areata.

The chain joins TRBV11-2 to TRBJ1-1; D remains ambiguous. The CDR3 contains 13 residues. Trimming left V 5 bases short and J 1 base short, with 8 bases between. Germline V gene sequence: CDR1 SGHAT, CDR2 FQNNGV. The CDR3 nucleotides read TGTGCCAGCAGCACGAACAGGAACACTGAAGCTTTCTTT. The encoded protein is CASSTNRNTEAFF.

The chain couples TRBV7-2 to TRBJ1-1; 8 nucleotides line up with TRBD1. Germline lookup yields CDR1 SGHTA and CDR2 FQGNSA. CDR3 length: 14 residues. The V and J ends lost 1 base and 8 bases, in that order; junction bases with no gene match: 6. The CDR3 DNA is TGTGCCAGCAGCTTAGTTCAGGGGGCGACAGAAGCTTTCTTT. Protein product: CASSLVQGATEAFF.

The sample holds a few counts of this clone. J is TRBJ2-2 and V is TRBV30; D call uncertain. Germline CDR1 and CDR2: GTSNPN and SVGIG (reference sequence). Trimming pared 2 bases from V and 1 base from J, leaving 8 bases between. The CDR3 totals 14 residues. The CDR3 bases are TGTGCCTGGAGTATCTCGAGGAACACCGGGGAGCTGTTTTTT. This sequence encodes CAWSISRNTGELFF.

Remarks on this clone: One junction end does not reproduce the germline sequence, and a read error may be involved. V gene TRBV18 combines with J gene TRBJ2-7; TRBD2 is a possible D gene (5 bases). Germline values: CDR1 KGHSH, CDR2 LQKENI. The CDR3 loop spans 14 amino acids. CDR3 in DNA: TGTGCCAGCTCACCAAGGGAGAGCTCCAACGAGCAGTACTTC. As protein: CASSPRESSNEQYF.

This rearrangement joins TRBV9 to TRBJ1-1; TRBD1 might be the D (6 bases). V was cut by 1 base and J by 1 base, with 14 bases left in between. Germline-derived CDR1 and CDR2 are SGDLS and YYNGEE. The CDR3 extends over 16 amino acids. CDR3 bases: TGTGCCAGCAGCGTAATCAGGACAGTCACGAACACTGAAGCTTTCTTT. The encoded protein is CASSVIRTVTNTEAFF.

The chain uses TRBV28 and TRBJ2-5, with 8 bases identical to TRBD2. V dropped 5 bases and J dropped 5; count of bases not matched to a gene: 10. This CDR3 contains 15 residues. Germline values: CDR1 MDHEN, CDR2 SYDVKM. In DNA, the CDR3 is TGTGCCAGCAGTCTCCCCAGCGGGGGTGGGGAGACCCAGTACTTC. Its translation: CASSLPSGGGETQYF.

This rearrangement joins TRBV29-1 to TRBJ2-2, with no clear D. Germline CDR1 SQVTM, CDR2 ANQGSEA. The CDR3 length is 13 residues. The V and J ends lost 1 base and 8 bases respectively, with 11 bases between them. The CDR3: CSVEVHQAGELFF. Written as DNA, the CDR3 is TGCAGCGTTGAAGTACACCAAGCGGGGGAGCTGTTTTTT.

The chain recombines TRBV2 with TRBJ1-1; D not certain. CDR3 size: 13 residues. Trimming took off 7 bases at V and 1 base at J, with 10 bases between the two ends. Germline V lookup: CDR1 SNHLY, CDR2 FYNNEI. In nucleotides, the CDR3 is TGTGCCAGCAAGTTCGACACGAACACTGAAGCTTTCTTT. Amino acids: CASKFDTNTEAFF. The full variable domain, its missing parts supplied by reference TRBV2 and TRBJ1-1, is EPEVTQTPSHQVTQMGQEVILRCVPISNHLYFYWYRQILGQKVEFLVSFYNNEISEKSEIFDDQFSVERPDGSNFTLKIRSTKLEDSAMYFCASKFDTNTEAFFGQGTRLTVV.

This clone showed up just a few times. This chain links TRBV15 with TRBJ2-7; TRBD2 matches at 12 bases. Trimming cost V 1 base and J 5 bases; bases outside gene matches: 6. This CDR3 is built from 16 residues. The germline V gene encodes CDR1 LNHNV and CDR2 YYDKDF (reference sequence). CDR3 residues: CATSRAGLAGSNEQYF. The CDR3 bases are TGTGCCACCAGCAGAGCCGGACTAGCGGGGTCCAACGAGCAGTACTTC.

The table lists this clone with a few counts. The rearrangement links TRBV30 to TRBJ1-2; no firm D call. The ends were cut back, 1 base at V and 0 bases at J, with 9 bases in the middle. The germline V gene has CDR1 GTSNPN and CDR2 SVGIG (reference sequence). This CDR3 spans 14 amino acids. In DNA form, the CDR3 reads TGTGCCTGGAGTGCAGTCAGCACTAACTATGGCTACACCTTC. This sequence encodes CAWSAVSTNYGYTF.

The rearrangement joins TRBV10-3 to TRBJ2-1; either TRBD1 or TRBD2 may fit D (5 bases each). This CDR3 is built from 16 residues. CDR1 is ENHRY and CDR2 is SYGVKD in the germline V gene. Trimming pared 5 bases from V and 6 bases from J, leaving 20 bases between. The CDR3 region is CAISSGSDQGINEQFF. The CDR3 DNA reads TGTGCCATCAGTTCGGGGTCTGACCAGGGCATCAATGAGCAGTTCTTC.

The chain recombines TRBV2 with TRBJ2-5; 14 nucleotides align to TRBD2. In germline, CDR1 is SNHLY, CDR2 FYNNEI. After removal of 5 bases from V and 5 bases from J, the junction contained 7 bases not matched to a gene. The CDR3 runs to 16 residues. The CDR3 DNA follows: TGTGCCAGCAGTCCGACTAGCGGGGGGGCCCGGGAGACCCAGTACTTC. It yields the protein CASSPTSGGARETQYF.

The rearrangement links TRBV30 to TRBJ1-2; no clear D gene. The CDR3 runs to 14 residues. Trimming stripped 4 bases from V and 1 base from J, with 13 bases between. CDR1 and CDR2 (germline): GTSNPN, SVGIG (reference sequence). CDR3 amino acids: CAWKEPWVNYGYTF. CDR3 bases: TGTGCCTGGAAGGAACCTTGGGTTAACTATGGCTACACCTTC.

The chain is built from TRBV25-1 and TRBJ1-4; unclear D gene. V was clipped by 2 bases and J by 4 bases, with 14 bases between them. This CDR3 comprises 16 residues. Germline lookup yields CDR1 MGHDK and CDR2 SYGVNS. The CDR3 sequence: CASSEESGLSNEKLFF. Here the CDR3 DNA reads TGTGCCAGCAGTGAAGAAAGTGGGCTCAGTAATGAAAAACTGTTTTTT.

This rearrangement joins TRBV6-5 to TRBJ2-2; D might be TRBD1 (5 bases). From germline, CDR1 is MNHEY and CDR2 SVGAGI. V was cut by 2 bases and J by 8 bases, with 15 bases left in between. This CDR3 spans 15 amino acids. CDR3 DNA sequence: TGTGCCAGCAGTTACGGCTGGGGCAGTTCGGGGGAGCTGTTTTTT. Translated: CASSYGWGSSGELFF.

The chain has TRBV30 and TRBJ2-1, with D possibly TRBD2 on 6 matching bases. Germline-derived CDR1 and CDR2 are GTSNPN and SVGIG (reference sequence). Trimming pared 1 base from V and 4 bases from J, leaving 17 bases between. The CDR3 contains 16 residues. This CDR3 reads CAWSDALAGIYNEQFF. CDR3 DNA: TGTGCCTGGAGTGACGCTCTTGCGGGGATTTACAATGAGCAGTTCTTC. The full variable domain, its missing parts supplied by reference TRBV30 and TRBJ2-1, is SQTIHQWPATLVQPVGSPLSLECTVEGTSNPNLYWYRQAAGRGLQLLFYSVGIGQISSEVPQNLSASRPQDRQFILSSKKLLLSDSGFYLCAWSDALAGIYNEQFFGPGTRLTVL.

This clone was detected only a few times. The chain carries TRBV30 and TRBJ2-3; D not resolved. Germline V CDR1 and CDR2: GTSNPN, SVGIG (reference sequence). The length of the CDR3 is 11 residues. V dropped 5 bases and J dropped 2 bases, with 5 bases sitting between them. The CDR3, as DNA: TGTGCCTGGGCTTCCACAGATACGCAGTATTTT. Residues: CAWASTDTQYF.

This clone was seen a handful of times. The J gene is TRBJ2-3, the V gene TRBV2; 8 nucleotides agree with TRBD2. From germline, CDR1 is SNHLY and CDR2 FYNNEI. V shed 4 bases, J shed 3 bases, and the junction held 3 bases outside the gene matches. The CDR3 contains 14 residues. The DNA for the CDR3 is TGTGCCAGCAGTGTCGGGGGGGCAACAGATACGCAGTATTTT. Translation: CASSVGGATDTQYF.

The V gene is TRBV11-2, the J gene TRBJ2-7; D is unclear. The V gene lost 2 bases and the J gene lost 6 bases, with 17 bases spanning the gap. This CDR3 spans 15 amino acids. Germline loops: CDR1 SGHAT, CDR2 FQNNGV. The CDR3 sequence: CASSLSSALRVEQYF. CDR3 coding DNA: TGTGCCAGCAGCTTATCTTCGGCCCTCCGGGTCGAGCAGTACTTC.

This clone was counted between two and nine times. This chain uses TRBV27 with TRBJ2-7; 9 bases are a match to TRBD1. V trimming: 0 bases; J trimming: 1 base; junction bases outside the gene matches: 1. Germline lookup yields CDR1 MNHEY and CDR2 SMNVEV (reference sequence). The CDR3 has 15 amino acids. CDR3 bases: TGTGCCAGCAGTTTATCGGGACAGGGATCCTACGAGCAGTACTTC. Amino acid sequence: CASSLSGQGSYEQYF.